The rows below give T cell receptor beta chains drawn from one sample of a study of T cell responses to AZD1222 COVID-19 vaccine. Clones were read by immunoSEQ multiplex PCR, and TCRdb kept only the in-frame ones, dropping some. This sample yields under 200,000 clones, of which about 92% are seen a single time; 1% to 1.5% belongs to the top ten. The sequencing here drew on peripheral blood, taken 28 days after the second AZD1222 dose. These receptors all stem from an adult who received the AZD1222 COVID-19 vaccine. CDR3s include the opening cysteine and the closing phenylalanine or tryptophan. A D gene is named only where the DNA matches it firmly. A clone size is listed for some rows: how often the clone was seen (once, few, many), or a class if it is expanded.

length	D	V	size	J	DNA	CDR3
19	NA	TRBV7-9	NA	TRBJ2-7	TGTGCCAGCACCCACACCGGGACAGGGGTCTCTAGCGGGATCTACGAGCAGTACTTC	CASTHTGTGVSSGIYEQYF
15	NA	TRBV11-2	NA	TRBJ1-1	TGTGCCAGCAGCGTTGGACAGAACCCGTGGGGTGAAGCTTTCTTT	CASSVGQNPWGEAFF
14	TRBD1	TRBV5-6	NA	TRBJ1-6	TGTGCCAGCAGCTCGGACAGGGGTAATTCACCCCTCCACTTT	CASSSDRGNSPLHF
15	NA	TRBV7-6	NA	TRBJ2-7	TGTGCCAGCAGCTCCTCCGACAGTATGGATAGCGAGCAGTACTTC	CASSSSDSMDSEQYF
12	TRBD2	TRBV5-6	NA	TRBJ2-7	TGTGCCAGCAGCCCAGGCGGGGGGAGGCAGTACTTC	CASSPGGGRQYF
13	TRBD1	TRBV29-1	NA	TRBJ1-2	TGCAGCGTTGAAGAAACAGGGGGCCGGGGCTACACCTTC	CSVEETGGRGYTF
14	NA	TRBV6-4	NA	TRBJ1-1	TGTGCCAGCACGAACGGGGAGTCGAACACTGAAGCTTTCTTT	CASTNGESNTEAFF
14	TRBD1	TRBV6-1	NA	TRBJ1-1	TGTGCCAGCAGTGAGGGGACAGCCTCCACTGAAGCTTTCTTT	CASSEGTASTEAFF
17	NA	TRBV6-6	NA	TRBJ1-5	TGTGCCAGCAGCCGAGGGGCCGGACAGAATAGCAATCAGCCCCAGCATTTT	CASSRGAGQNSNQPQHF
15	NA	TRBV30	NA	TRBJ1-6	TGTGCCTGGAGTGCATGGGACTCCTATAATTCACCCCTCCACTTT	CAWSAWDSYNSPLHF
17	NA	TRBV18	NA	TRBJ1-1	TGTGCCAGCTCACCACCGGGGGGGCCACAGTCCAACACTGAAGCTTTCTTT	CASSPPGGPQSNTEAFF
12	NA	TRBV28	NA	TRBJ1-2	TGTGCCAGCAGCCGGGGCGACTATGGCTACACCTTC	CASSRGDYGYTF
16	TRBD2	TRBV30	NA	TRBJ2-1	TGTGCCTGGAGGGGTTTTAGCGGGAGCCGCTACAATGAGCAGTTCTTC	CAWRGFSGSRYNEQFF
13	NA	TRBV7-7	NA	TRBJ2-7	TGTGCTAGCAGCGTCGGGAGCTCCTACGAGCAGTACTTC	CASSVGSSYEQYF
20	NA	TRBV11-2	NA	TRBJ1-2	TGTGCCAGCAGCTTAGATTCCTGGAACATGGAGGGTCTTGGTTTGGGGGGCTACACCTTC	CASSLDSWNMEGLGLGGYTF
15	NA	TRBV6-4	NA	TRBJ1-2	TGTGCCAGCAGTGCCCGTGGCTATCCTAACTATGGCTACACCTTC	CASSARGYPNYGYTF
14	NA	TRBV6-5	NA	TRBJ2-1	TGTGCCAGCGGAGCGGGTGGGTCCTACAATGAGCAGTTCTTC	CASGAGGSYNEQFF
11	NA	TRBV3-1/TRBV3-2	few	TRBJ1-2	TGTGCCAGCAGCGCAGTACATGGCTACACCTTC	CASSAVHGYTF
16	TRBD1	TRBV28	NA	TRBJ1-1	TGTGCCAGCAGTTTAATCCCACAGGGGCGTCACACTGAAGCTTTCTTT	CASSLIPQGRHTEAFF
15	TRBD2	TRBV7-2	NA	TRBJ2-1	TGTGCCAGCAGCTTATTCACGGGAGGCCGGCCGTGGCAGTTCTTC	CASSLFTGGRPWQFF
15	NA	TRBV20-1	NA	TRBJ1-5	TGCAGTGCTAGTCGCCGGGACGGGGGGAGTCAGCCCCAGCATTTT	CSASRRDGGSQPQHF
18	NA	TRBV24-1	NA	TRBJ1-5	TGTGCCACCAGTGACCGCGCTCCGTGCAGGGAGAGCAATCAGCCCCAGCATTTT	CATSDRAPCRESNQPQHF
12	NA	TRBV30	NA	TRBJ1-1	TGTGCCTGGAGGAGGAACGGGGCTGAAGCTTTCTTT	CAWRRNGAEAFF
14	NA	TRBV1	NA	TRBJ2-2	TGCACCAGCACAGGGGTTTTGAACACCGGGGAGCTGTTTTTT	CTSTGVLNTGELFF
12	NA	TRBV5-4	NA	TRBJ2-5	TGTGCCAGCAGTCCCAGTCCGGAGACCCAGTACTTC	CASSPSPETQYF
16	NA	TRBV4-3	NA	TRBJ1-5	TGCGCCAGCAGCAAATCGGTGGTCCAAAGCAATCAGCCCCAGCATTTT	CASSKSVVQSNQPQHF
15	TRBD1	TRBV28	NA	TRBJ2-5	TGTGCCAGCAGTTTCCCCCGGACAGGGAAAGGGACCCAGTACTTC	CASSFPRTGKGTQYF
14	NA	TRBV5-5	NA	TRBJ2-3	TGTGCCAGCAGCTTGGTTCTAAGCACAGATACGCAGTATTTT	CASSLVLSTDTQYF
13	NA	TRBV29-1	NA	TRBJ1-2	TGCAGCGTGGGGCTTGGGTCTACGGGGGGCTACACCTTC	CSVGLGSTGGYTF